These 23 T cell receptor beta chains were all obtained from the same sample, sequenced in a study of blood T cell repertoires in COVID-19. The method was immunoSEQ multiplex PCR; TCRdb's version includes in-frame clones alone and lacks a portion of them. The sample holds 15,000 to 20,000 clones, about 81% seen once. The sample was peripheral blood. These TCRs come from a man in his 60s with acute or convalescent COVID-19.

CDR3 protein: CASSPPGGLYEQYF. The CDR3 DNA reads TGTGCCAGCTCACCACCGGGGGGGCTCTACGAGCAGTACTTC. The chain employs TRBV18 and TRBJ2-7, with D possibly TRBD2 on 7 matching bases. V was cut by 0 bases and J by 3 bases, with 9 bases left in between. The CDR3 has 14 residues. CDR1 is KGHSH, CDR2 LQKENI, per germline.

The rearrangement uses TRBV10-3 and TRBJ1-2; TRBD1 matches 12 bases. Trimming at V came to 6 bases and at J to 4 bases, leaving 9 bases not matched to a gene. The CDR3 covers 16 residues. Germline V CDR1 and CDR2: ENHRY, SYGVKD. CDR3 amino acids: CAIRDRDRGPLYGYTF. CDR3 DNA: TGTGCCATCAGAGACCGGGACAGGGGGCCTCTCTATGGCTACACCTTC.

The chain employs TRBV5-1 and TRBJ1-1, with TRBD1 matching over 8 bases. Germline CDR1 reads SGHRS; CDR2 reads YFSETQ. The trim removed 4 bases at V and 0 bases at J, leaving 8 bases unmatched. The CDR3 has 16 residues. In DNA, the CDR3 is TGCGCCAGCAGCAACCGGGACAGGAGCATGAACACTGAAGCTTTCTTT. This translates into CASSNRDRSMNTEAFF.

CDR3 sequence (DNA): TGTGCCAGCAGCTTAGTTGGAGGATTTGAGTTCTTC. It translates to CASSLVGGFEFF. The chain links TRBV11-2 to TRBJ2-1; a weak D match, TRBD2 (5 bases). The CDR3 loop spans 12 amino acids. V was clipped by 1 base and J by 14 bases, with 12 bases between them. Germline V CDR1 and CDR2: SGHAT, FQNNGV. Full variable domain (outside the CDR3, taken from reference TRBV11-2 and TRBJ2-1): EAGVAQSPRYKIIEKRQSVAFWCNPISGHATLYWYQQILGQGPKLLIQFQNNGVVDDSQLPKDRFSAERLKGVDSTLKIQPAKLEDSAVYLCASSLVGGFEFFGPGTRLTVL.

The rearrangement links TRBV10-3 to TRBJ2-7; D call uncertain. V lost 4 bases and J 3 bases, leaving 10 bases between the germline ends. Per the germline V gene, CDR1 is ENHRY and CDR2 is SYGVKD. This CDR3 has 13 amino acids. The CDR3 region is CAISGEVVYEQYF. CDR3 in DNA: TGTGCCATCAGTGGAGAGGTGGTCTACGAGCAGTACTTC.

The V call is TRBV2, the J call TRBJ1-2; perhaps TRBD1 as D (5 bases). Germline-derived CDR1 and CDR2 are SNHLY and FYNNEI. This CDR3 contains 15 residues. V lost 4 bases, J lost 0 bases, and 12 bases lay in between. The CDR3 spells CASSGIGGANYGYTF. The DNA for the CDR3 is TGTGCCAGCAGTGGCATCGGGGGGGCTAACTATGGCTACACCTTC.

In nucleotides, the CDR3 is TGTGCCAGCAGTGAAGCCATAGGCGGGGTCGGTGAGCAGTTCTTC. This translates into CASSEAIGGVGEQFF. V gene TRBV6-1 combines with J gene TRBJ2-1; possible D gene TRBD2, 6 bases. Trimming shortened V by 0 bases and J by 9 bases, and 15 bases separated the two germline ends. CDR3 length: 15 amino acids. Germline V gene data show CDR1 as MNHNS and CDR2 as SASEGT.

This clone counts as medium-sized. The chain employs TRBV27 and TRBJ2-1; a possible D gene is TRBD1 (6 bases). Germline V lookup: CDR1 MNHEY, CDR2 SMNVEV (reference sequence). The CDR3 is 17 residues long. V lost 3 bases to trimming and J lost 0 bases, with 15 bases between them. This chain's CDR3 is CASSFRTAQSSYNEQFF. In nucleotides, the CDR3 is TGTGCCAGCAGTTTCCGGACAGCCCAGAGCTCCTACAATGAGCAGTTCTTC.

This chain uses TRBV19 with TRBJ2-6; 8 bases align to TRBD1. CDR3 length equals 16 residues. Losses at the gene ends were 7 bases for V and 1 base for J; bases not matched to a gene: 6. CDR1 and CDR2 from the germline V gene are LNHDA and SQIVND (reference sequence). In nucleotides, the CDR3 is TGTGCCAGTACCGATAGGACAGGGTCTGGGGCCAACGTCCTGACTTTC. This encodes CASTDRTGSGANVLTF.

This clone has just a few counts. V is TRBV24-1 and J is TRBJ1-2; 7 nucleotides agree with TRBD1. V shed 3 bases and J 2 bases; nucleotides not matched to a gene: 2. The CDR3 runs 14 residues. The germline gives CDR1 KGHDR, CDR2 SFDVKD. As DNA, the CDR3 is TGTGCCACCAGTGATCCGACAGGGAACTATGGCTACACCTTC. This gives the protein CATSDPTGNYGYTF.

The V call is TRBV7-2, the J call TRBJ2-5; maybe TRBD2 (6 bases). Trimming removed 2 bases from V and 5 bases from J, with 12 bases in between. The CDR3 is made up of 14 amino acids. CDR1 is SGHTA and CDR2 is FQGNSA in the germline V gene. The DNA of the CDR3 is TGTGCCAGCAGCTTACGGGGGATCAGCGAGACCCAGTACTTC. Translating it yields CASSLRGISETQYF.

This chain joins TRBV12-3 or TRBV12-4 and TRBJ1-1, with D possibly being TRBD1 (5 bases). Trimming shortened V by 7 bases and J by 11 bases, and 14 bases separated the two germline ends. The CDR3 runs 11 residues. Written as DNA, the CDR3 is TGTGCCAGCACCCACGGGGGTAGGGCTTTCTTT. Translating it yields CASTHGGRAFF.

The chain is built from TRBV24-1 and TRBJ2-1, with TRBD2 identical over 10 bases. The CDR3 is 17 amino acids. CDR1 is KGHDR, CDR2 SFDVKD, per germline. V lost 3 bases to trimming and J lost 4 bases; unmatched junction nucleotides: 8. DNA for the CDR3: TGTGCCACCAGTGATAATAAACTAGCGGGGTCATACAATGAGCAGTTCTTC. Amino acids: CATSDNKLAGSYNEQFF.

The chain has TRBV29-1 and TRBJ1-2, with D possibly being TRBD1 (5 bases). Trimming pared 1 base from V and 8 bases from J, leaving 17 bases between. This CDR3 has 14 amino acids. Germline loops: CDR1 SQVTM, CDR2 ANQGSEA. CDR3 in DNA: TGCAGCGTTGAAGGGGTAGGGGCCGTGGGGGGCTACACCTTC. This gives the protein CSVEGVGAVGGYTF.

This clone was seen only once. The V and J genes are TRBV19 and TRBJ1-5; 8 bases map to TRBD1. Germline lookup yields CDR1 LNHDA and CDR2 SQIVND (reference sequence). Trimming took 9 bases from V and 7 from J; bases not matched to a gene: 5. This CDR3 comprises 12 residues. The CDR3, as DNA: TGTGCCAGCCAGGGGGCTTGGCAGCCCCAGCATTTT. The encoded protein is CASQGAWQPQHF.

As regards this clone: In the same sample, other DNA sequences code for this CDR3. V is TRBV29-1 and J is TRBJ1-5; D unresolved. V lost 6 bases to trimming and J lost 5 bases, with 5 bases between them. Germline V lookup: CDR1 SQVTM, CDR2 ANQGSEA. CDR3 size: 10 residues. CDR3 loop: CSVGDQPQHF. In nucleotides, the CDR3 is TGCAGCGTCGGAGATCAGCCCCAGCATTTT.

This clone appeared a few times. The chain combines TRBV5-1 with TRBJ1-4; 7 bases agree with TRBD1. The CDR3 is made up of 14 amino acids. CDR1 and CDR2 from the germline V gene are SGHRS and YFSETQ. Germline trimming cut 5 bases from V and 6 bases from J; bases unmatched to any gene: 7. The CDR3 bases are TGCGCCAGCAGTAGTGGGGGGACAGATGAAAAACTGTTTTTT. Translated, it gives CASSSGGTDEKLFF.

This chain connects TRBV24-1 to TRBJ1-3; perhaps TRBD1 as D (6 bases). This CDR3 is 13 amino acids long. The germline CDR1 and CDR2 sequences are KGHDR and SFDVKD. V lost 12 bases to trimming and J lost 3 bases, with 14 bases between them. CDR3 sequence: CAVQGHSGNTIYF. CDR3 bases: TGTGCCGTGCAGGGGCATAGTGGAAACACCATATATTTT.

This clone was detected a few times. In DNA form, the CDR3 reads TGTGCCTGGGCCGGACAGGGTTCAGGATGGAACTATGGCTACACCTTC. Translation: CAWAGQGSGWNYGYTF. The chain uses TRBV30 and TRBJ1-2; 8 positions agree with TRBD1. V dropped 5 bases and J dropped 2; count of bases not matched to a gene: 13. The V gene's germline CDR1 is GTSNPN and CDR2 SVGIG (reference sequence). The CDR3 contains 16 residues.

The sample holds one count of this clone. The chain recombines TRBV5-8 with TRBJ1-1; unclear D gene. Trimming took 2 bases from V and 3 from J, leaving 11 bases between them. Germline-derived CDR1 and CDR2 are SGHTS and YDEGEE. The CDR3 contains 14 residues. DNA of the CDR3: TGTGCCAGCAGCTTTATAGGCCGGGACACTGAAGCTTTCTTT. Protein: CASSFIGRDTEAFF. The full variable domain, with the rest looked up from reference TRBV5-8 and TRBJ1-1, is EAGVTQSPTHLIKTRGQQATLRCSPISGHTSVYWYQQALGLGLQFLLWYDEGEERNRGNFPPRFSGRQFPNYSSELNVNALELEDSALYLCASSFIGRDTEAFFGQGTRLTVV.

The CDR3 sequence: CASSERQGHNSPLHF. CDR3 sequence (DNA): TGCGCCAGCAGTGAGCGTCAGGGGCATAATTCACCCCTCCACTTT. V is TRBV10-2 and J is TRBJ1-6; a weak D match, TRBD1 (6 bases). This CDR3 region has 15 residues. Trimming stripped 2 bases from V and 5 bases from J, with 10 bases between. Germline-derived CDR1 and CDR2 are WSHSY and SAAADI.

The rearrangement uses TRBV12-3 or TRBV12-4 and TRBJ1-5; 7 nucleotides agree with TRBD1. V lost 4 bases to trimming and J lost 7 bases; unmatched junction nucleotides: 4. The CDR3 sequence is 13 residues long. CDR3 residues: CASSSTGTQPQHF. The CDR3 nucleotides are TGTGCCAGCAGTTCGACAGGGACGCAGCCCCAGCATTTT.

The rearrangement uses TRBV5-1 and TRBJ2-6, with TRBD1 identical over 9 bases. Germline CDR1 SGHRS, CDR2 YFSETQ. Trimming at V came to 5 bases and at J to 4 bases, leaving 7 bases not matched to a gene. CDR3 length equals 16 residues. The CDR3 sequence is CASSLQGARGANVLTF. CDR3 in DNA: TGCGCCAGCAGTTTACAGGGGGCGCGGGGGGCCAACGTCCTGACTTTC.